This is a list of T cell receptor beta chains from one sample in a study of vaccination and CD4 T cells after COVID-19. MiXCR was run by TCRdb on the PCR reads, yielding one entry per CDR3 protein. The table shows around 20,000 distinct CDR3 sequences, with over 45% occurring only once. Their antigen targets remain unknown. Sequences were obtained from cultured CD4+ T cells from blood. The receptors stem from a human donor with COVID-19. Both conserved end residues are part of each CDR3. The D gene is left open where the match is weak.

TRBV6-2/TRBV6-3	TRBD1	TRBJ1-2	CASNTGQGAMDYGYTF
TRBV7-8	NA	TRBJ2-7	CASSLPFPGPRHEQYF
TRBV7-9	TRBD2	TRBJ2-7	CASTKAGGLGYEQYF
TRBV6-2/TRBV6-3	NA	TRBJ1-1	CASRGGLEGNTEAFF
TRBV6-1	NA	TRBJ1-1	CASGRTWDTEAFF
TRBV10-3	TRBD1	TRBJ1-5	CAISEGQGVQPQHF
TRBV18	NA	TRBJ1-1	CASSPPDRDTEAFF
TRBV19	NA	TRBJ2-3	CASSIEGGTDTQYF
TRBV30	TRBD1	TRBJ2-7	CAWSVPRTGSFNEQYF
TRBV9	NA	TRBJ2-2	CASSFIPGELFF
TRBV5-1	TRBD1	TRBJ1-2	CASSLGDRTNYGYTF
TRBV2	NA	TRBJ1-1	CASTAEQATRSFIMNTEAFF
TRBV11-2	TRBD1	TRBJ1-1	CASSQRQGISTEAFF
TRBV20-1	TRBD2	TRBJ2-7	CSALGGGNYEQYF
TRBV20-1	TRBD2	TRBJ2-6	CSARVFERGGSGANVLTF
TRBV28	TRBD1	TRBJ1-2	CASSHRGLVWGYTF
TRBV5-1	TRBD2	TRBJ2-1	CASSSRLAGDHNEQFF
TRBV20-1	TRBD2	TRBJ2-7	CSASGLAGGSYEQYF
TRBV24-1	TRBD1	TRBJ2-5	CATQTRTGEIKPQETQYF
TRBV28	TRBD1	TRBJ1-2	CASSIMGQGDYGYTF
TRBV7-3	NA	TRBJ1-1	CASSSAVNTEAFF
TRBV5-1	NA	TRBJ2-3	CASSPSTDTQYF
TRBV28	TRBD1	TRBJ1-5	CAIQGGRANDQPQHF
TRBV21-1	NA	TRBJ2-3	CASSNYRERGADQQYF
TRBV10-3	TRBD1	TRBJ1-6	CAISETDRGYSYNSPLHF
TRBV2	NA	TRBJ1-1	CASIRYGGNTEAFF
TRBV7-2	NA	TRBJ1-5	CASSLVTGGYNQPQHF
TRBV7-9	NA	TRBJ2-5	CASNGRGGETQYF
TRBV19	TRBD1	TRBJ2-3	CASSSGQGLITDTQYF
TRBV6-1	NA	TRBJ1-4	CASRGQGLSPNEKLFF
TRBV6-5	NA	TRBJ2-7	CASSYSEERASYEQYF
TRBV6-5	NA	TRBJ2-2	CASSYQNRDGELFF
TRBV6-1	NA	TRBJ2-6	CASSESGAGTNVLTF
TRBV7-2	TRBD2	TRBJ2-4	CASNGGENIQYF
TRBV6-2/TRBV6-3	TRBD1	TRBJ2-2	CASSYHRGFTGELFF
TRBV6-5	NA	TRBJ2-5	CASSYSGLVGETQYF